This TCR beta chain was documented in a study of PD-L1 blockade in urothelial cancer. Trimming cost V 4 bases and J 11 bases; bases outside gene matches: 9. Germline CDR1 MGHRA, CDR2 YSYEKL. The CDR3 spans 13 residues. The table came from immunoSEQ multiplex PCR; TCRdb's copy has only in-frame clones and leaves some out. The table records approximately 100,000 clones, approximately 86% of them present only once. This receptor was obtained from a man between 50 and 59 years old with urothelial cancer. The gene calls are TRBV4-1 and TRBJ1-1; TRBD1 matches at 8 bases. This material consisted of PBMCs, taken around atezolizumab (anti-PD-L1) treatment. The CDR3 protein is CASSPRQGREAFF. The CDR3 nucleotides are TGCGCCAGCAGCCCCAGACAGGGGAGAGAGGCTTTCTTT.